The 20 T cell receptor beta chains presented below share a single source sample, sequenced in a study of blood T cell repertoires in COVID-19. Method: immunoSEQ multiplex PCR; TCRdb's copy keeps in-frame clones and lacks some. The sample contains about 100,000 clones, roughly 89% of which appear only once. Sequencing was carried out using peripheral blood. Receptor source: a man aged 65 to 79 with acute or convalescent COVID-19.

V is TRBV13 and J is TRBJ2-3; no reliable D call. Germline-derived CDR1 and CDR2 are PRHDT and FYEKMQ (reference sequence). This CDR3 is 15 amino acids long. Trimming shortened V by 0 bases and J by 1 base, and 8 bases separated the two germline ends. The CDR3 loop reads CASSLGFAGTDTQYF. The CDR3 region has the DNA TGTGCCAGCAGCTTAGGGTTTGCGGGCACAGATACGCAGTATTTT.

The rearrangement uses TRBV5-1 and TRBJ2-1; a possible D gene is TRBD1 (5 bases). Germline CDR1 is SGHRS and CDR2 is YFSETQ. The CDR3 is 14 amino acids. The ends were cut back, 0 bases at V and 3 bases at J, with 7 bases in the middle. CDR3 in amino acids: CASSLGGRYNEQFF. Written as DNA, the CDR3 is TGCGCCAGCAGCTTGGGGGGCCGCTACAATGAGCAGTTCTTC.

Here the CDR3 reads CASSVLAGAKNIQYF. CDR3 nucleotides: TGCGCCAGCAGCGTGCTGGCGGGGGCCAAAAACATTCAGTACTTC. This chain connects TRBV4-3 to TRBJ2-4, with D possibly TRBD2 on 6 matching bases. The V and J ends lost 5 bases and 1 base respectively, with 12 bases between them. From germline, CDR1 is LGHNA and CDR2 YSLEER. The CDR3 sequence is 15 residues long.

The V and J genes are TRBV25-1 and TRBJ1-4, with D uncertain. V lost 3 bases, J lost 5 bases, and 13 bases lay in between. The CDR3 has 15 amino acids. The germline gives CDR1 MGHDK, CDR2 SYGVNS. CDR3 sequence (DNA): TGTGCCAGCAGTGATGTGAGGGAAGAGAATGAAAAACTGTTTTTT. Translating it yields CASSDVREENEKLFF.

The chain couples TRBV5-6 to TRBJ2-1; D not certain. CDR3 size: 11 residues. V was cut by 0 bases and J by 8 bases, with 3 bases left in between. CDR1 SGHDT and CDR2 YYEEEE come from the germline V gene. CDR3 nucleotides: TGTGCCAGCAGCTTGGGGCATGAGCAGTTCTTC. This sequence encodes CASSLGHEQFF.

For the CDR3, the DNA is TGTGCCAGCAGCCAAGCGGGGCAGCCCCAGCATTTT. Protein sequence: CASSQAGQPQHF. This sequence joins TRBV3-1 (or the pseudogene TRBV3-2) and TRBJ1-5; no clear D. The germline gives CDR1 LGHDT, CDR2 YNNKEL (reference sequence). CDR3 size: 12 residues. V lost 1 base to trimming and J lost 7 bases, with 5 bases between them.

The rearrangement uses TRBV13 and TRBJ2-1, with D possibly TRBD1 on 6 matching bases. CDR1 and CDR2 from the germline V gene are PRHDT and FYEKMQ (reference sequence). The CDR3 runs to 15 residues. V lost 1 base to trimming and J lost 4 bases, with 11 bases between them. The CDR3 coding sequence is TGTGCCAGCAGCTTAGTACAGGGCCTTTACAATGAGCAGTTCTTC. Its protein product is CASSLVQGLYNEQFF.

This chain connects TRBV7-2 to TRBJ1-5; TRBD1 is a possible D gene (5 bases). CDR1 SGHTA and CDR2 FQGNSA come from the germline V gene. The CDR3 runs 14 residues. Trimming stripped 5 bases from V and 2 bases from J, with 10 bases between. The CDR3 reads CASSPRVGNQPQHF. In DNA, the CDR3 is TGTGCCAGCAGCCCCAGGGTTGGCAATCAGCCCCAGCATTTT.

The rearrangement uses TRBV27 and TRBJ1-5; possibly TRBD1 for D (6 bases). The CDR3 has 14 amino acids. Germline CDR1 MNHEY, CDR2 SMNVEV (reference sequence). Trimming took off 4 bases at V and 6 bases at J, with 13 bases between the two ends. The CDR3 loop reads CASSYDRSGQPQHF. CDR3 in DNA: TGTGCCAGCAGTTATGACAGGTCTGGTCAGCCCCAGCATTTT.

This clone is a singleton in its sample. The CDR3 nucleotides read TGTGCCAGCAGGACAGGGGGCTCTGGAAACACCATATATTTT. It translates to CASRTGGSGNTIYF. The genes are TRBV13 and TRBJ1-3; TRBD1 matches 9 bases. Germline trimming cut 6 bases from V and 0 bases from J; bases unmatched to any gene: 0. Germline assignment: CDR1 PRHDT and CDR2 FYEKMQ (reference sequence). The length of the CDR3 is 14 residues.

V is TRBV5-6 and J is TRBJ1-2, with TRBD1 matching over 11 bases. This CDR3 has 15 amino acids. Germline V gene sequence: CDR1 SGHDT, CDR2 YYEEEE. Trimming took 0 bases from V and 8 from J; bases not matched to a gene: 6. CDR3 sequence (DNA): TGTGCCAGCAGCTTGGGGACAGGGGGCTCTTGGGGCTACACCTTC. This gives the protein CASSLGTGGSWGYTF.

This clone has a handful of counts. The chain couples TRBV12-5 to TRBJ2-3; 8 nucleotides match TRBD2. This CDR3 is built from 18 residues. After removal of 0 bases from V and 5 bases from J, the junction contained 13 bases not matched to a gene. Germline lookup yields CDR1 LGHNT and CDR2 FRNRAP. The CDR3 DNA sequence: TGTGCTAGTGGTTTGGTAATACTAGCGGAGGACGCCGGAGATACGCAGTATTTT. This codes for CASGLVILAEDAGDTQYF. Using reference TRBV12-5 and TRBJ2-3 for the parts outside the CDR3, the full variable domain is DARVTQTPRHKVTEMGQEVTMRCQPILGHNTVFWYRQTMMQGLELLAYFRNRAPLDDSGMPKDRFSAEMPDATLATLKIQPSEPRDSAVYFCASGLVILAEDAGDTQYFGPGTRLTVL.

V is TRBV10-3 and J is TRBJ2-1, with 10 bases identical to TRBD2. V lost 10 bases to trimming and J lost 8 bases; unmatched junction nucleotides: 11. The germline V gene encodes CDR1 ENHRY and CDR2 SYGVKD. The CDR3 has 14 residues. CDR3 sequence: CANKAGGPFDEQFF. CDR3 coding DNA: TGTGCCAACAAAGCGGGAGGGCCTTTCGATGAGCAGTTCTTC.

The chain has TRBV7-9 and TRBJ1-1, with 9 bases lining up with TRBD1. CDR1 and CDR2 from the germline V gene are SEHNR and FQNEAQ (reference sequence). J was trimmed by 4 bases and V by 5 bases; bases with no gene match: 17. This CDR3 comprises 18 residues. CDR3: CASSLTGGDWFGGTEAFF. DNA of the CDR3: TGTGCCAGCAGCCTAACAGGGGGCGACTGGTTTGGGGGCACTGAAGCTTTCTTT.

The table lists this clone with a count of one. The chain is built from TRBV19 and TRBJ2-3; D may be TRBD2 (6 bases). V lost 7 bases and J lost 2, with 13 bases in between. The CDR3 sequence is 14 residues long. The germline CDR1 and CDR2 sequences are LNHDA and SQIVND (reference sequence). The DNA of the CDR3 is TGTGCCAGTACCCCCCGGGGGAACACAGATACGCAGTATTTT. It specifies CASTPRGNTDTQYF.

The chain is built from TRBV6-4 and TRBJ2-3, with 9 bases lining up with TRBD2. The CDR3 spans 14 residues. Germline V CDR1 and CDR2: MRHNA, SNTAGT. With 3 bases clipped from V and 7 bases from J, the junction kept 5 bases outside the gene matches. The CDR3 protein is CASSEGTSWHTQYF. In DNA form, the CDR3 reads TGTGCCAGCAGTGAAGGGACTAGCTGGCATACGCAGTATTTT.

CDR3 protein: CASSLTSGGYEQYF. CDR3 coding DNA: TGTGCCAGCAGCTTGACTAGCGGAGGTTACGAGCAGTACTTC. The chain carries TRBV7-2 and TRBJ2-7, with 9 bases identical to TRBD2. J was trimmed by 4 bases and V by 3 bases; bases with no gene match: 4. Germline CDR1 is SGHTA and CDR2 is FQGNSA. CDR3 length: 14 amino acids.

The V and J genes are TRBV12-3 or TRBV12-4 and TRBJ2-1, with D possibly matching TRBD2 (6 bases). The CDR3 totals 13 residues. Trimming left V 6 bases short and J 2 bases short, with 8 bases between. For the CDR3, the DNA is TGTGCCAGCAGGGGAGGAACCTACAATGAGCAGTTCTTC. This gives the protein CASRGGTYNEQFF.

This clone was picked up one time. The gene calls are TRBV27 and TRBJ1-2; 9 bases match TRBD1. Germline V gives CDR1 MNHEY, CDR2 SMNVEV (reference sequence). The CDR3 extends over 13 amino acids. With V trimmed by 2 bases and J by 11 bases, 6 bases remained unmatched. CDR3 loop: CASSLGQGLGYTF. In DNA, the CDR3 is TGTGCCAGCAGTTTAGGACAGGGGCTGGGTTACACCTTC.

This chain connects TRBV7-2 to TRBJ1-4; D gene unclear. V dropped 1 base and J dropped 4 bases, with 7 bases sitting between them. The CDR3 runs 14 residues. CDR1 SGHTA and CDR2 FQGNSA come from the germline V gene. CDR3 coding DNA: TGTGCCAGCAGCTTAGGACGGGTTAATGAAAAACTGTTTTTT. Translating it yields CASSLGRVNEKLFF.